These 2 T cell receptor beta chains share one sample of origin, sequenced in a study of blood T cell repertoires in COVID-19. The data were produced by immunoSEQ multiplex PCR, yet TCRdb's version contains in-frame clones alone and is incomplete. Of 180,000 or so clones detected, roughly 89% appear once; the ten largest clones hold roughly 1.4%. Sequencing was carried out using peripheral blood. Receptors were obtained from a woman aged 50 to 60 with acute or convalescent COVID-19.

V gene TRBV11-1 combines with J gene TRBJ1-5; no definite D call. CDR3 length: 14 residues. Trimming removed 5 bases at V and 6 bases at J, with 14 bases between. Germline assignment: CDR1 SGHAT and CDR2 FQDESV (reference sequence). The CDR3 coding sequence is TGTGCCAGCAGCCTGGCTCCGGGGAGTCAGCCCCAGCATTTT. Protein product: CASSLAPGSQPQHF.

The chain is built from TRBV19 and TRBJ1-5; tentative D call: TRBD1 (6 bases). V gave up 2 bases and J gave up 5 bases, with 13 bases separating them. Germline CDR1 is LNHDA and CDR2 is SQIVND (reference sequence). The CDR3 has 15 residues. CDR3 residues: CASSILTGPYQPQHF. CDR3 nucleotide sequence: TGTGCCAGTAGTATACTGACAGGCCCGTATCAGCCCCAGCATTTT. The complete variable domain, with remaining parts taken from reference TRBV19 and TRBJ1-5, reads DGGITQSPKYLFRKEGQNVTLSCEQNLNHDAMYWYRQDPGQGLRLIYYSQIVNDFQKGDIAEGYSVSREKKESFPLTVTSAQKNPTAFYLCASSILTGPYQPQHFGDGTRLSIL.